This is a list of T cell receptor beta chains from one sample in a study of shared clonotypes between healthy human individuals. Profiling relied on immunoSEQ multiplex PCR, and the TCRdb table lists in-frame clones only, not all of them. Of some 2.1 million clones detected, 93% appear once; the ten largest clones hold more than 1.5%. The sequencing sample was made of naive CD8+ T cells from PBMCs. These receptors originate from a man aged 18-30 years in good health. Some clones in this sample may be carry-over from other donors' samples. Each CDR3 is given with its conserved first and last residue. The D gene is left open where the match is weak. Clone size is shown for a subset of rows, as once, few, many or a class of expanded clone.

abundance	d_gene	v_gene	j_gene	CDR3nt	CDR3aa
.	TRBD2	TRBV18	TRBJ2-7	TGTGCCAGCTCACCACCGAGCGGGAGTGGCTACGAGCAGTACTTC	CASSPPSGSGYEQYF
.	.	TRBV27	TRBJ2-7	TGTGCCAGCAGTTCCGGCTACGAGCAGTACTTC	CASSSGYEQYF
.	.	TRBV11-2	TRBJ2-2	TGTGCCAGCAGCTGGGCCGGCACCGGGGAGCTGTTTTTT	CASSWAGTGELFF
.	.	TRBV13	TRBJ2-7	TGTGCCAGCAGCCTAGGGTCTACCGACTACGAGCAGTACTTC	CASSLGSTDYEQYF
.	.	TRBV9	TRBJ1-4	TGTGCCAGCAGCGCCCACACCGGAATTAATGAAAAACTGTTTTTT	CASSAHTGINEKLFF
.	.	TRBV27	TRBJ2-1	TGTGCCAGCAGTTTATCAGGGGACAATGAGCAGTTCTTC	CASSLSGDNEQFF
.	.	TRBV7-2	TRBJ2-7	TGTGCCAGCAGCGATCAACGGCCCTACGAGCAGTACTTC	CASSDQRPYEQYF
.	.	TRBV10-3	TRBJ2-1	TGTGCCATCACGGGCTCCTACAATGAGCAGTTCTTC	CAITGSYNEQFF
.	.	TRBV27	TRBJ1-1	TGTGCCAGCAGTTTAAGAGCCCCTGGGGGGATTGAACACACTGAAGCTTTCTTT	CASSLRAPGGIEHTEAFF
.	TRBD1	TRBV9	TRBJ2-3	TGTGCCAGCAGCGCGAGGGGGCCAGATACGCAGTATTTT	CASSARGPDTQYF
once	TRBD2	TRBV4-1	TRBJ2-1	TGCGCCAGCGGGTTCGGACTAGCGTACAATGAGCAGTTCTTC	CASGFGLAYNEQFF
once	.	TRBV7-9	TRBJ2-7	TGTGCCAGCAGCGAGCCGGGACAAGCCCTGTACGAGCAGTACTTC	CASSEPGQALYEQYF
.	TRBD1	TRBV10-3	TRBJ1-4	TGTGCCATCGGACAGGGAGATACGGCTAATGAAAAACTGTTTTTT	CAIGQGDTANEKLFF
.	.	TRBV15	TRBJ2-1	TGTGCCACCAGCAGTGATGTTGAGAGCTCCTACAATGAGCAGTTCTTC	CATSSDVESSYNEQFF
.	.	TRBV25-1	TRBJ2-5	TGTGCCAGCAGTCAATTCGGGACAATGGGGAAAGAGACCCAGTACTTC	CASSQFGTMGKETQYF
.	TRBD2	TRBV4-3	TRBJ2-5	TGCGCCAGCAGCAGGACTAGCGGGATTGGAGAGACCCAGTACTTC	CASSRTSGIGETQYF
.	.	TRBV5-6	TRBJ2-1	TGTGCCAGCAGCTTAGGTGGCAGTGAGCAGTTCTTC	CASSLGGSEQFF
.	TRBD1	TRBV29-1	TRBJ2-7	TGCAGCGCGACAGGGGGATTCTACGAGCAGTACTTC	CSATGGFYEQYF
.	TRBD1	TRBV4-3	TRBJ2-7	TGCGCCAGCAGCCAAGGGACAGGGATGGGAAACGAGCAGTACTTC	CASSQGTGMGNEQYF
.	.	TRBV10-3	TRBJ1-1	TGTGCCATCAGTGAGTCTCTGGGGTTGGGCACTGAAGCTTTCTTT	CAISESLGLGTEAFF
.	.	TRBV11-2	TRBJ1-3	TGTGCCAGCAGCTTAGGACGAGGGACCGGAAACACCATATATTTT	CASSLGRGTGNTIYF
.	.	TRBV7-9	TRBJ2-5	TGTGCCAGCAGGACCGCGACCGAGACCCAGTACTTC	CASRTATETQYF